This T cell receptor beta chain derives from a study of T cell responses to AZD1222 COVID-19 vaccine (TCRdb year 2021). The study in broad terms: AZD1222 recipients with second doses at about 4 weeks or about 12 weeks were pooled, because spike-specific TCR depth and breadth did not differ between schedules. TCR sequencing was performed for over 230 trial participants, of whom around 210 were given two doses of AZD1222 and some 26 were given two doses of MenACWY control vaccine. Trial participants were enrolled into age subgroups of 18-55, 56-69 and 70-plus years, which contained around 150, 29 and 61 TCR-sequenced participants, respectively.

The CDR3 regions of human TCRbeta chains were analyzed by immunosequencing. The original pipeline was this. Repertoire TCRs were checked for matches against a reference library of SARS-CoV-2-specific TCRs that had been generated using the MIRA antigen-specificity platform. Breadth was defined as the fraction of unique TCRs that were SARS-CoV-2-associated. Depth was defined as the fraction of total T cells that were SARS-CoV-2-associated. Each spike-specific TCR was assigned to its reactive spike region and to a CD4 or CD8 class using the MIRA data. Log10-transformed breadth and depth values were compared by one-way ANOVA with Sidak's multiple comparisons tests. The immuneACCESS repertoire file appears here via TCRdb, limited to in-frame rearrangements. These files lack a portion of the clones; in checked studies, under half of the deficit traces to unresolved V genes, and the cause of the others is not known. From that table come the V and J calls and clone size; the DNA was used to work out D and trimming. The sample table records about 110,000 clones; 85% to 90% of these occur just once. 6.5% to 9.5% of the sample lies in the top ten.

Regarding this clone: The clone's antigen remains unknown. Nothing much larger sits one base from this clone, and base qualities are not available.

The full study reports these points: CD4 TCRs associated with the vaccine covered the entire spike protein, and the dominant responses were in regions 160-218 and 743-854. Participants were mostly white British and included more females than males, and it was suggested by the authors that clonal diversity may have been underestimated. Epitopes outside the regions mutated in the B.1.351 and B.1.1.7 variants were reportedly recognized by nearly half of the unique spike-specific TCRs. Conclusions about previously exposed vaccinees are limited because only five to seven AZD1222 recipients were SARS-CoV-2 seropositive at baseline. The 56-69-year group was small, and its depth increase did not reach significance, likely because of low power. No day 14 peak-response samples were available, so repertoires were characterized only after the peak T cell response. After two AZD1222 doses, both the breadth and the depth of spike-specific TCRs were significantly higher than at day 0 and than in MenACWY recipients.

CDR1 and CDR2 are read off the germline V gene as LGHNA and YNFKEQ. V lost 0 bases and J lost 12 bases; the stretch between them is 8 bases long. The CDR3 spans 11 residues, from the cysteine through the phenylalanine. Only CDR3 DNA remains: 33 bases, in frame from the first base. This specimen's time point label, per the study, means: baseline before first vaccination. The vaccinee samples were drawn from two UK trials, COV001 and COV002, one of which was a single-blind randomized controlled phase 2/3 trial testing AZD1222 (ChAdOx1 nCoV-19) in healthy adults. Trial participant PBMC samples were collected at day 0 and day 28 after the second dose for TCRbeta chain sequencing.

The chain uses TRBV4-2 and TRBJ1-1; the D gene cannot be named for sure. The TCR sequence derives from an adult in good health. The specimen was peripheral blood, collected on day 0 of AZD1222 vaccination. The DNA reads as follows: TGTGCCAGCAGCCAAGAGGGTTTCCCTTTCTTT. Its translation is CASSQEGFPFF.